Presented here are 9 T cell receptor beta chains from one specimen sequenced in a study of beta chain features in type 1 diabetes. The whole isolated RNA underwent reverse transcription, so sequencing captured expressed TCRB transcripts. This table comes from immunoSEQ multiplex PCR, and its TCRdb copy is limited to in-frame clones, with some not included. In the table there are about 470,000 clones, around 28% of which are singletons. The sample taken for sequencing was naive CD4+ T cells from blood. Source of these receptors: a man between 18 and 29 years old in good health.

The table lists this clone with a few counts. The V call is TRBV30, the J call TRBJ1-2, with 12 bases matching TRBD1. CDR1 GTSNPN and CDR2 SVGIG come from the germline V gene (reference sequence). Germline trimming cut 4 bases from V and 3 bases from J; bases unmatched to any gene: 3. This CDR3 contains 14 residues. CDR3 DNA: TGTGCCTGGAACCGGGACAGGGGGCACTATGGCTACACCTTC. Its translation: CAWNRDRGHYGYTF.

V usage is TRBV9 and J usage is TRBJ2-3; no reliable D call. V dropped 0 bases and J dropped 6 bases, with 8 bases sitting between them. CDR1 SGDLS and CDR2 YYNGEE come from the germline V gene. This CDR3 is 13 amino acids long. CDR3 loop: CASSVAVPDTQYF. The CDR3 DNA follows: TGTGCCAGCAGCGTAGCTGTGCCGGATACGCAGTATTTT.

This chain connects TRBV29-1 to TRBJ1-1, with 7 bases that match TRBD1. The CDR3 has 13 residues. Unmatched junction bases numbered 6, after V lost 2 bases and J lost 6 bases. Germline CDR1 is SQVTM and CDR2 is ANQGSEA. CDR3 in amino acids: CSVELDRAAEAFF. CDR3 DNA: TGCAGCGTTGAACTCGACAGGGCCGCTGAAGCTTTCTTT.

The chain links TRBV9 to TRBJ2-5; D is unclear. The CDR3 totals 14 residues. The V end lost 4 bases, the J end lost 0 bases, and 10 bases lay between the germline ends. The V gene's germline CDR1 is SGDLS and CDR2 YYNGEE. The CDR3 reads CASSPHMYQETQYF. The CDR3 DNA reads as TGTGCCAGCAGCCCACACATGTACCAAGAGACCCAGTACTTC.

In its sample, this clone was seen a few times. The rearrangement joins TRBV5-1 to TRBJ2-7; 8 bases are a match to TRBD2. The germline CDR1 and CDR2 sequences are SGHRS and YFSETQ. The junction had 9 bases not matched to a gene; V was cut back by 4 bases and J by 0 bases. This CDR3 is built from 16 residues. DNA for the CDR3: TGCGCCAGCAGCCTACGGACTAGCTTCCCCTCCTACGAGCAGTACTTC. This gives the protein CASSLRTSFPSYEQYF.

Concerning this clone: Other DNA sequences from this sample encode an identical CDR3 as well. This sequence joins TRBV25-1 and TRBJ1-2; no clear D. Trimming shortened V by 3 bases and J by 8 bases, and 10 bases separated the two germline ends. The CDR3 runs 12 residues. Germline V gene data show CDR1 as MGHDK and CDR2 as SYGVNS. As DNA, the CDR3 is TGTGCCAGCAGTGAGGCCCTTCGGGGCTACACCTTC. Amino acids: CASSEALRGYTF.

The chain recombines TRBV7-3 with TRBJ2-1; 9 positions match TRBD2. With 2 bases clipped from V and 15 bases from J, the junction kept 5 bases outside the gene matches. Germline-derived CDR1 and CDR2 are SGHTA and FQGTGA. This CDR3 has 12 residues. The CDR3 DNA is TGTGCCAGCAGCTTACTAGCGGGAAGTCTGTTCTTC. The encoded protein is CASSLLAGSLFF.

This clone showed up just a few times. This chain uses TRBV19 with TRBJ2-1; 10 bases line up with TRBD1. The CDR3 sequence is 14 residues long. The germline V gene encodes CDR1 LNHDA and CDR2 SQIVND (reference sequence). V lost 2 bases, J lost 9 bases, and 4 bases stayed unmatched. The CDR3 nucleotides are TGTGCCAGTAGTATAAGGACAGGGGGACGTGAGCAGTTCTTC. Encoded protein: CASSIRTGGREQFF.

This clone was seen more than once but under ten times. This chain connects TRBV10-3 to TRBJ2-5; possibly TRBD2 for D (5 bases). CDR1 and CDR2 from the germline V gene are ENHRY and SYGVKD. V shed 2 bases and J shed 4 bases, with 11 bases lying between them. The CDR3 consists of 14 residues. CDR3 DNA sequence: TGTGCCATCAGTGAGGAACTAGGAGGAGAGACCCAGTACTTC. It translates to CAISEELGGETQYF.